What follows are 7 T cell receptor beta chains derived from one specimen sequenced in a study of blood T cell repertoires in COVID-19. TCRdb's copy holds only in-frame clones and misses some; the assay was immunoSEQ multiplex PCR. In the table there are about 150,000 clones, approximately 80% of which are singletons. Material: peripheral blood. These TCRs come from a woman between 45 and 60 years old with acute or convalescent COVID-19.

V usage is TRBV15 and J usage is TRBJ2-2; D is possibly TRBD2 (6 bases). The CDR3 sequence is 13 residues long. V lost 5 bases and J 8 bases, leaving 12 bases between the germline ends. The germline V gene encodes CDR1 LNHNV and CDR2 YYDKDF (reference sequence). CDR3 amino acids: CATSPRLGGELFF. The CDR3 DNA reads TGTGCCACCAGCCCTCGACTAGGAGGGGAGCTGTTTTTT.

The chain uses TRBV21-1 and TRBJ2-1; the D call TRBD2 from the table was never checked on the DNA. TRBV21-1 is flagged as a pseudogene. The CDR3 contains 16 residues. Here the CDR3 DNA reads TGTGCCAGCAGCAAAGACCCAGCCCGGGCCTACAATGAGCAGTTCTTC. This sequence encodes CASSKDPARAYNEQFF.

CDR3: CASSQVGTLNTEAFF. In DNA form, the CDR3 reads TGCGCCAGCAGCCAAGTGGGGACTCTTAACACTGAAGCTTTCTTT. The chain is built from TRBV4-1 and TRBJ1-1; tentatively, D is TRBD1 (5 bases). The CDR3 has 15 amino acids. V was shortened by 1 base and J by 2 bases, with 11 bases between the two germline ends. The germline V gene encodes CDR1 MGHRA and CDR2 YSYEKL.

The CDR3 here is CASSLSGQTGNTIYF. In DNA, the CDR3 is TGTGCCAGCAGCTTATCAGGGCAAACCGGAAACACCATATATTTT. The chain couples TRBV11-2 to TRBJ1-3, with D possibly TRBD1 on 5 matching bases. The CDR3 totals 15 residues. Looked up from germline, CDR1 is SGHAT and CDR2 is FQNNGV. V lost 2 bases to trimming and J lost 4 bases, with 12 bases between them.

The chain uses TRBV18 and TRBJ2-5, with TRBD1 identical over 9 bases. V trimming: 4 bases; J trimming: 5 bases; junction bases outside the gene matches: 11. From germline, CDR1 is KGHSH and CDR2 LQKENI. The CDR3 sequence is 16 residues long. CDR3 protein: CASSQDRGAFAETQYF. The CDR3, as DNA: TGTGCCAGCTCACAAGACAGGGGGGCTTTTGCGGAGACCCAGTACTTC.

V usage is TRBV19 and J usage is TRBJ2-3; D not resolved. Germline V CDR1 and CDR2: LNHDA, SQIVND (reference sequence). Trimming removed 6 bases at V and 0 bases at J, with 7 bases between. The CDR3 totals 13 residues. CDR3 nucleotide sequence: TGTGCCAGTAGCGGGTCGAGCACAGATACGCAGTATTTT. Encoded protein: CASSGSSTDTQYF.

The V and J genes are TRBV7-2 and TRBJ1-4; D is ambiguous. This CDR3 region has 15 residues. The germline CDR1 and CDR2 sequences are SGHTA and FQGNSA. V was clipped by 5 bases and J by 3 bases, with 13 bases between them. The CDR3: CASSGRGSSNEKLFF. CDR3 nucleotides: TGTGCCAGCAGCGGCAGAGGCAGTTCTAATGAAAAACTGTTTTTT.